This T cell receptor beta chain was sequenced in a study of blood T cell repertoires in COVID-19. Study at large: Both acute and convalescent COVID-19 samples were obtained from the United States, Italy and Spain. PBMCs, B-cell-depleted T cells, or T cells provided the cDNA or gDNA that made up the material.

Per the original data handling: Amplification of reference gene primers was used by the study to estimate nucleated cell counts. Data came from immunoSEQ multiplex PCR; TCRdb stores just in-frame clones and leaves some out. V, J and clone size are those of that table, while D and trimming were read from the DNA. The sample gives a few hundred thousand clones, around nine tenths of which show up once; 6% to 9% is in the top ten. CDR1 is SGHTA and CDR2 is FQGNSA in the germline V gene. The CDR3 runs 13 residues. V lost 5 bases to trimming and J lost 3 bases, with 11 bases between them. The receptor was isolated from a woman in her 70s with active or convalescent COVID-19. The sample consisted of peripheral blood. This chain uses TRBV7-2 with TRBJ2-7; TRBD1 might be the D (5 bases). CDR3 region: CASSTQGNYEQYF. The CDR3 nucleotides are TGTGCCAGCAGCACCCAGGGAAACTACGAGCAGTACTTC. Filled out from reference TRBV7-2 and TRBJ2-7, the complete variable domain reads GAGVSQSPSNKVTEKGKDVELRCDPISGHTALYWYRQSLGQGLEFLIYFQGNSAPDKSGLPSDRFSAERTGGSVSTLTIQRTQQEDSAVYLCASSTQGNYEQYFGPGTRLTVT.